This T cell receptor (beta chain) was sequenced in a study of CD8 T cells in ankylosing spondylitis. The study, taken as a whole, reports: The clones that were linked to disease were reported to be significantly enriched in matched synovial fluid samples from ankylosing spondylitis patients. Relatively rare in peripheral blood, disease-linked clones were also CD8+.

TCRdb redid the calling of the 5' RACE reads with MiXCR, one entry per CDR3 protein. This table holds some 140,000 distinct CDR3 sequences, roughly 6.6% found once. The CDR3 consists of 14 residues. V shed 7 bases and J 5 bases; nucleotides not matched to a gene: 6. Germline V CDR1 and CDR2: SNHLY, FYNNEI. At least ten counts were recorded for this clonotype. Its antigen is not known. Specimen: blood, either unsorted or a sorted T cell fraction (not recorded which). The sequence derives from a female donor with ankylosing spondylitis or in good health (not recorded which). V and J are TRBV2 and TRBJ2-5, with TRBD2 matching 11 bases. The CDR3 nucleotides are TGTGCCAGCACTCTAGCGGGGGGCGGGGAGACCCAGTACTTC. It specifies CASTLAGGGETQYF.